This is a list of T cell receptor beta chains from one sample in a study of blood T cell repertoires in COVID-19. Profiled with immunoSEQ multiplex PCR; TCRdb holds only in-frame clones, not every one. The table has roughly 330,000 clones, 75% to 90% seen once. Sequencing input: PBMCs or T cells enriched from blood (not recorded which). The receptors come from a man younger than 40 who had recovered from COVID-19. CDR3s include the opening cysteine and the closing phenylalanine or tryptophan. D genes are given only for firm matches.

d_call,v_call,j_call,cdr3_aa
TRBD1,TRBV24-1,TRBJ2-5,CATSEWTGETQYF
TRBD1,TRBV10-1,TRBJ1-3,CASSEWVGQGVRSGNTIYF
-,TRBV21-1,TRBJ1-1,CASMVLYSLNTEAFF
-,TRBV7-6,TRBJ1-6,CASSFGRGYNSPLHF
TRBD2,TRBV2,TRBJ2-1,CASSERTSGGKQFF
TRBD2,TRBV29-1,TRBJ2-1,CSVEDRGTRGNEQFF
-,TRBV28,TRBJ2-5,CASSFSASLETQYF
-,TRBV5-1,TRBJ1-2,CASSPEGGWNGYTF
-,TRBV27,TRBJ2-6,CASSLFTPVSGANVLTF
TRBD1,TRBV5-1,TRBJ2-7,CASSARQGPYEQYF
TRBD1,TRBV18,TRBJ1-6,CASSLRDRGNSPLHF
TRBD1,TRBV28,TRBJ2-7,CASIGTGRTYEQYF
TRBD1,TRBV11-2,TRBJ2-7,CASSWDRVGAYEQYF
-,TRBV7-2,TRBJ2-7,CASSRRSGVYEQYF
-,TRBV30,TRBJ1-3,CAWSVSGFSGNTIYF
-,TRBV14,TRBJ2-2,CASSQWGLKNTGELFF
-,TRBV5-6,TRBJ1-2,CASRAGEGQSYGYTF
-,TRBV28,TRBJ2-3,CASRSGADTQYF
TRBD2,TRBV7-9,TRBJ2-2,CASSLGLAGGPDTGELFF
TRBD1,TRBV18,TRBJ2-7,CASSPPRGQSYEQYF
-,TRBV28,TRBJ2-5,CASSLEAAGQTKTQYF
TRBD1,TRBV4-2,TRBJ1-4,CASSQEFSGQGSHEKLFF